Reported below is one T cell receptor (beta chain). The data are from a study of blood T cell repertoires in COVID-19. Whole-study context: Researchers got acute and convalescent COVID-19 samples from the United States, Italy and Spain. Sample material is recorded as cDNA or gDNA derived from T cells, B-cell-depleted T cells, or PBMCs.

CDR1 and CDR2 (germline): SGHRS, YFSETQ. This CDR3 has 13 amino acids. V dropped 2 bases and J dropped 8 bases, with 13 bases sitting between them. Original handling: For nucleated cells, counts were estimated from reference gene primer amplification. The assay was immunoSEQ multiplex PCR, and TCRdb's table has in-frame clones only and misses some. From that table come the V and J calls and clone size; the DNA was used to work out D and trimming. The sample carries about 40,000 clones, about four fifths recorded once. Sequencing used peripheral blood. The rearrangement links TRBV5-1 to TRBJ1-2, with a tentative D call TRBD1 (6 bases). The sequence was obtained from a woman aged 60-75 years with acute or convalescent COVID-19. The CDR3 is CASSLDGQYGYTF. The CDR3 DNA reads TGCGCCAGCAGCTTAGACGGACAGTACGGCTACACCTTC.